These 18 T cell receptor beta chains were all obtained from the same sample, sequenced in a study of shared clonotypes between healthy human individuals. The method was immunoSEQ multiplex PCR; TCRdb's version includes in-frame clones alone and lacks a portion of them. The sample comprises about 450,000 clones, 70% to 80% of which are singletons, and 13% rests with the top ten. Sequencing was carried out using PBMCs. The receptor set was obtained from a woman aged 40 to 50 in good health. Some clones in this sample may be carry-over from other donors' samples.

V gene TRBV7-6 combines with J gene TRBJ2-3; no reliable D call. Trimming cost V 6 bases and J 0 bases, with 13 bases left between them. The CDR3 consists of 15 residues. The germline CDR1 and CDR2 sequences are SGHVS and FNYEAQ. CDR3 DNA: TGTGCCAGCAGTCCTCGGCCTAGTAGCACAGATACGCAGTATTTT. It encodes CASSPRPSSTDTQYF.

This clone was observed a few times. The chain carries TRBV11-2 and TRBJ2-3; D is undetermined. The germline V gene encodes CDR1 SGHAT and CDR2 FQNNGV. V shed 1 base and J shed 9 bases, with 8 bases lying between them. CDR3 size: 12 residues. The CDR3 here is CASSLVRTTQYF. In DNA, the CDR3 is TGTGCCAGCAGCTTAGTACGGACGACGCAGTATTTT.

V is TRBV7-2 and J is TRBJ2-1; 7 bases align to TRBD2. The CDR3 has 15 residues. The germline CDR1 and CDR2 sequences are SGHTA and FQGNSA. The V and J ends lost 1 base and 10 bases, in that order; junction bases with no gene match: 10. CDR3 region: CASSLEGTGGREQFF. The CDR3 coding sequence is TGTGCCAGCAGCTTAGAGGGGACGGGAGGCCGCGAGCAGTTCTTC.

About this clone: Different DNA sequences within this sample yield the same CDR3. The chain links TRBV9 to TRBJ2-1; no firm D call. The germline V gene has CDR1 SGDLS and CDR2 YYNGEE. V gave up 0 bases and J gave up 3 bases, with 7 bases separating them. This CDR3 contains 14 residues. CDR3 loop: CASSVGGSYNEQFF. CDR3 DNA: TGTGCCAGCAGCGTAGGTGGCAGCTACAATGAGCAGTTCTTC.

The CDR3 reads CASRPGTEADTQYF. Written as DNA, the CDR3 is TGTGCCAGCAGGCCCGGGACAGAGGCAGATACGCAGTATTTT. The chain combines TRBV7-9 with TRBJ2-3; 7 bases line up with TRBD1. The ends lost 6 bases at V and 4 bases at J; junction bases unmatched: 7. Per germline, CDR1 SEHNR and CDR2 FQNEAQ (reference sequence). This CDR3 has 14 amino acids.

The CDR3 is CASSASGQLAKNIQYF. As DNA, the CDR3 is TGTGCCAGCAGCGCATCGGGACAACTAGCCAAAAACATTCAGTACTTC. This chain connects TRBV4-2 to TRBJ2-4; TRBD1 is a possible D gene (6 bases). From germline, CDR1 is LGHNA and CDR2 YNFKEQ. The CDR3 is 16 amino acids. Trimming cost V 5 bases and J 0 bases, with 14 bases left between them.

The sample holds a few counts of this clone. This chain uses TRBV6-4 with TRBJ2-1; perhaps TRBD1 as D (5 bases). The ends were cut back, 3 bases at V and 2 bases at J, with 5 bases in the middle. The CDR3 is made up of 13 amino acids. Germline CDR1 and CDR2: MRHNA and SNTAGT. The CDR3 DNA sequence: TGTGCCAGCAGTGAGGACACCTACAATGAGCAGTTCTTC. Translating it yields CASSEDTYNEQFF.

CDR3 DNA sequence: TGTGCCTGGAACAGGGGGAACTCTGGGGCCAACGTCCTGACTTTC. Its translation is CAWNRGNSGANVLTF. The V call is TRBV30, the J call TRBJ2-6; TRBD1 matches 8 bases. This CDR3 region has 15 residues. The V gene's germline CDR1 is GTSNPN and CDR2 SVGIG (reference sequence). Unmatched junction bases numbered 2, after V lost 4 bases and J lost 0 bases.

This clone was seen a few times. This chain joins TRBV11-1 and TRBJ1-1; no clear D. Deletions cut 3 bases from V and 4 bases from J, with 9 bases between. Germline V gene sequence: CDR1 SGHAT, CDR2 FQDESV (reference sequence). CDR3 length equals 13 residues. The CDR3 spells CASSLSRSTEAFF. CDR3 nucleotide sequence: TGTGCCAGCAGCTTGTCGAGGAGCACTGAAGCTTTCTTT.

This clone was detected a few times. The chain has TRBV2 and TRBJ1-4; D is unresolved. Per germline, CDR1 SNHLY and CDR2 FYNNEI. The CDR3 covers 14 residues. V lost 1 base, J lost 5 bases, and 8 bases lay in between. For the CDR3, the DNA is TGTGCCAGCAGTGAAGGTGCCGGGAATGAAAAACTGTTTTTT. This codes for CASSEGAGNEKLFF. Full variable domain (rest looked up from reference TRBV2 and TRBJ1-4): EPEVTQTPSHQVTQMGQEVILRCVPISNHLYFYWYRQILGQKVEFLVSFYNNEISEKSEIFDDQFSVERPDGSNFTLKIRSTKLEDSAMYFCASSEGAGNEKLFFGSGTQLSVL.

This chain links TRBV5-1 with TRBJ2-1; 10 bases align to TRBD2. Per the germline V gene, CDR1 is SGHRS and CDR2 is YFSETQ. The CDR3 runs to 16 residues. V lost 4 bases and J lost 3; bases outside the gene matches: 7. Written as DNA, the CDR3 is TGCGCCAGCAGCGGGAGCGGGAGGGCCGGCTACAATGAGCAGTTCTTC. The encoded protein is CASSGSGRAGYNEQFF.

A remark on this clone: A much bigger clone sits one base away, suggesting this may be a read error. This sequence joins TRBV4-1 and TRBJ1-1; perhaps TRBD1 as D (5 bases). The CDR3 totals 15 residues. Trimming took off 7 bases at V and 4 bases at J, with 19 bases between the two ends. Germline V CDR1 and CDR2: MGHRA, YSYEKL. CDR3 residues: CASTAPGLQRTEAFF. CDR3 in DNA: TGCGCCAGCACCGCGCCGGGACTCCAGCGCACTGAAGCTTTCTTT.

The rearrangement links TRBV9 to TRBJ2-6; D is perhaps TRBD1 or TRBD2 (6 bases each). Per germline, CDR1 SGDLS and CDR2 YYNGEE. The CDR3 spans 18 residues. With 4 bases removed from V and 4 bases from J, the gap between germline ends came to 21 bases. CDR3 residues: CASSPTTGGAAGANVLTF. DNA for the CDR3: TGTGCCAGCAGCCCTACGACAGGAGGGGCGGCAGGGGCCAACGTCCTGACTTTC.

The V call is TRBV7-9, the J call TRBJ1-4, with TRBD1 identical over 8 bases. J was trimmed by 6 bases and V by 6 bases; bases with no gene match: 9. The germline CDR1 and CDR2 sequences are SEHNR and FQNEAQ (reference sequence). The CDR3 is 15 residues long. CDR3 loop: CASRSDRGRHEKLFF. Written as DNA, the CDR3 is TGTGCCAGCAGATCAGACAGGGGACGTCATGAAAAACTGTTTTTT. Full variable domain (outside the CDR3, taken from reference TRBV7-9 and TRBJ1-4): DTGVSQNPRHKITKRGQNVTFRCDPISEHNRLYWYRQTLGQGPEFLTYFQNEAQLEKSRLLSDRFSAERPKGSFSTLEIQRTEQGDSAMYLCASRSDRGRHEKLFFGSGTQLSVL.

The chain carries TRBV2 and TRBJ2-7; 10 nucleotides agree with TRBD2. This CDR3 is built from 14 residues. The V segment lost 8 bases and the J segment 4 bases; nucleotides outside the gene matches: 8. Germline V gene data show CDR1 as SNHLY and CDR2 as FYNNEI. The CDR3 region has the DNA TGTGCCAGCGTAGTAGCGGGAGGAGGGTACGAGCAGTACTTC. Translation: CASVVAGGGYEQYF.

As for this clone: Other DNA sequences in this sample translate to the same CDR3. This chain connects TRBV5-1 to TRBJ2-3, with D tentatively TRBD1 (5 bases). CDR1 is SGHRS, CDR2 YFSETQ, per germline. This CDR3 is built from 13 residues. V lost 5 bases and J 1 base, leaving 8 bases between the germline ends. The CDR3 DNA follows: TGCGCCAGCAGAGGGGAAGGCACAGATACGCAGTATTTT. Translating gives CASRGEGTDTQYF.

The rearrangement links TRBV7-8 to TRBJ2-3, with D perhaps TRBD1 or TRBD2 (5 bases each). The CDR3 has 15 residues. CDR1 is SGHVS and CDR2 is FQNEAQ in the germline V gene. Trimming cost V 3 bases and J 2 bases, with 12 bases left between them. The CDR3 here is CASSFRDPFTDTQYF. In DNA form, the CDR3 reads TGTGCCAGCAGCTTCCGGGACCCTTTCACAGATACGCAGTATTTT.

In nucleotides, the CDR3 is TGTGCCAGCAGGGCGGGGGGGGCGAATGAGCAGTTCTTC. The encoded protein is CASRAGGANEQFF. The chain uses TRBV11-2 and TRBJ2-1, with TRBD2 matching 9 bases. CDR1 and CDR2 (germline): SGHAT, FQNNGV. The CDR3 consists of 13 residues. The trim removed 6 bases at V and 7 bases at J, leaving 4 bases unmatched.